This T cell receptor beta chain was sequenced for a study of human versus mouse CDR3 diversity and MHC coevolution. Study-wide results and limits: On average, humans showed more CDR3 deletions and insertions than mice. iCHAO1 estimated the human TCR beta repertoire at roughly 1.5 million clonotypes. Two of the three human donors had the lowest clonal inequality.

Naive CD4 T cells, CD45RO-negative and CD62L-positive, were flow-sorted from PBMCs. As regards this clone: As yet, its antigen is unknown.

Germline V gene sequence: CDR1 SGHRS, CDR2 YFSETQ. V was shortened by 0 bases and J by 0 bases, with 13 bases between the two germline ends. The CDR3 has 17 residues. Some clones are missing from TCRdb's copy, which holds only in-frame ones; the method was immunoSEQ multiplex PCR. The data show tens of thousands of clones, 94% seen once. This clonotype was sampled from a person aged 55 to 69 in good health. Sequencing was carried out using naive CD4+ T cells from blood. Subset noted: CD45RO-negative CD62L-positive naive CD4 T cells. This sequence joins TRBV5-1 and TRBJ1-3; no clear D gene. The CDR3 sequence is CASSLDLRGNSGNTIYF. In DNA, the CDR3 is TGCGCCAGCAGCTTGGACCTCCGGGGAAACTCTGGAAACACCATATATTTT. Full variable domain (rest looked up from reference TRBV5-1 and TRBJ1-3): KAGVTQTPRYLIKTRGQQVTLSCSPISGHRSVSWYQQTPGQGLQFLFEYFSETQRNKGNFPGRFSGRQFSNSRSEMNVSTLELGDSALYLCASSLDLRGNSGNTIYFGEGSWLTVV.